This is a list of T cell receptor beta chains from one sample in a study of T-cell reconstitution after alpha-beta-depleted transplantation in children. TCRdb redid the calling of the PCR reads with MiXCR, one entry per CDR3 protein. The sample has 150,000 to 200,000 distinct CDR3 sequences; less than 15% are singletons. The sample was PBMCs from the stem cell graft donor, taken from the stem cell graft. These receptors all stem from a human donor who donated a stem cell graft to a child with acute lymphoblastic leukemia. Each CDR3 is given with its conserved first and last residue. The D gene is left open where the match is weak. Some rows mark clone size as missing; the rest say once, few, many or name a class of expanded clone.

v_call: TRBV7-9
d_call: TRBD2
clone_size: many
j_call: TRBJ2-7
cdr3_aa: CASSLVGLADSYEQYF
cdr3_nt: TGTGCCAGCAGCTTAGTTGGGCTAGCGGACTCCTACGAGCAGTACTTC

v_call: TRBV6-1
d_call: NA
clone_size: many
j_call: TRBJ1-1
cdr3_aa: CASTPLILTGHSEAFF
cdr3_nt: TGTGCCAGCACCCCCCTTATCCTCACGGGGCACTCTGAAGCTTTCTTT

v_call: TRBV5-6
d_call: NA
clone_size: NA
j_call: TRBJ2-4
cdr3_aa: CASTGGPKNIQYF
cdr3_nt: TGTGCCAGCACCGGAGGACCCAAAAACATTCAGTACTTC

v_call: TRBV10-3
d_call: NA
clone_size: many
j_call: TRBJ1-1
cdr3_aa: CAISEATANTEAFF
cdr3_nt: TGTGCCATCAGTGAAGCGACGGCGAACACTGAAGCTTTCTTT

v_call: TRBV7-2
d_call: NA
clone_size: NA
j_call: TRBJ1-5
cdr3_aa: CASSLSLTWGPNGQPQHF
cdr3_nt: TGTGCCAGCAGCTTATCGTTGACCTGGGGGCCCAATGGGCAGCCCCAGCATTTT

v_call: TRBV25-1
d_call: TRBD1
clone_size: many
j_call: TRBJ1-2
cdr3_aa: CASRTGGQEGYTF
cdr3_nt: TGTGCCAGCAGGACAGGGGGACAGGAGGGCTACACCTTC

v_call: TRBV5-1
d_call: TRBD2
clone_size: many
j_call: TRBJ2-7
cdr3_aa: CASSLLAGEEYEQYF
cdr3_nt: TGCGCCAGCAGCTTACTAGCGGGAGAGGAGTACGAGCAGTACTTC

v_call: TRBV14
d_call: TRBD1
clone_size: many
j_call: TRBJ1-1
cdr3_aa: CASRLTGTGNRNTEAFF
cdr3_nt: TGTGCCAGCAGGCTGACCGGGACAGGGAATAGAAACACTGAAGCTTTCTTT

v_call: TRBV5-1
d_call: NA
clone_size: NA
j_call: TRBJ1-2
cdr3_aa: CASFGPAPGGYGYTF
cdr3_nt: TGCGCCAGCTTCGGTCCGGCTCCCGGGGGCTATGGCTACACCTTC

v_call: TRBV10-3
d_call: NA
clone_size: many
j_call: TRBJ2-1
cdr3_aa: CAISDRQGRGRDEQFF
cdr3_nt: TGTGCCATCAGTGACAGACAGGGGCGGGGGCGGGACGAGCAGTTCTTC

v_call: TRBV4-1
d_call: NA
clone_size: many
j_call: TRBJ1-1
cdr3_aa: CASSQDGRANTEAFF
cdr3_nt: TGCGCCAGCAGCCAAGATGGCAGGGCCAACACTGAAGCTTTCTTT

v_call: TRBV5-1
d_call: NA
clone_size: many
j_call: TRBJ1-1
cdr3_aa: CASSLLWSWDRPEAFF
cdr3_nt: TGCGCCAGCAGCTTGCTGTGGTCTTGGGATCGTCCTGAAGCTTTCTTT

v_call: TRBV29-1
d_call: TRBD2
clone_size: many
j_call: TRBJ2-7
cdr3_aa: CSVLVLAGVREQYF
cdr3_nt: TGCAGCGTTTTAGTTTTAGCGGGAGTGAGAGAGCAGTACTTC

v_call: TRBV12-3/TRBV12-4
d_call: TRBD1
clone_size: NA
j_call: TRBJ2-2
cdr3_aa: CATTGTGDLVWTGELFF
cdr3_nt: TGTGCCACCACCGGGACAGGGGACCTCGTGTGGACCGGGGAGCTGTTTTTT

v_call: TRBV12-3/TRBV12-4
d_call: TRBD2
clone_size: NA
j_call: TRBJ2-5
cdr3_aa: CASRPGLAGGATQYF
cdr3_nt: TGTGCCAGCAGACCGGGACTAGCGGGAGGGGCGACCCAGTACTTC

v_call: TRBV20-1
d_call: NA
clone_size: many
j_call: TRBJ2-1
cdr3_aa: CSARERGQTTSEQFF
cdr3_nt: TGCAGTGCTAGAGAGCGGGGACAGACGACAAGCGAGCAGTTCTTC

v_call: TRBV12-3/TRBV12-4
d_call: TRBD2
clone_size: many
j_call: TRBJ2-5
cdr3_aa: CASSEGLADPTGETQYF
cdr3_nt: TGTGCCAGCAGTGAGGGACTAGCGGACCCTACGGGGGAGACCCAGTACTTC

v_call: TRBV4-1
d_call: TRBD1
clone_size: many
j_call: TRBJ1-6
cdr3_aa: CASSRTGLNSPLHF
cdr3_nt: TGCGCCAGCAGTCGGACAGGGTTAAATTCACCCCTCCACTTT

v_call: TRBV10-3
d_call: TRBD2
clone_size: few
j_call: TRBJ2-3
cdr3_aa: CAISGETSDLTDTQYF
cdr3_nt: TGTGCCATCAGTGGGGAGACTAGCGACCTCACAGATACGCAGTATTTT

v_call: TRBV11-2
d_call: TRBD1
clone_size: many
j_call: TRBJ1-1
cdr3_aa: CASRPHRDRVGGTEAFF
cdr3_nt: TGTGCCAGCAGGCCACACCGGGACAGGGTTGGGGGCACTGAAGCTTTCTTT

v_call: TRBV11-3
d_call: TRBD2
clone_size: many
j_call: TRBJ2-7
cdr3_aa: CASSLGTSGRTVRYEQYF
cdr3_nt: TGTGCCAGCAGCTTAGGGACTAGCGGGAGGACGGTCCGCTACGAGCAGTACTTC

v_call: TRBV24-1
d_call: NA
clone_size: few
j_call: TRBJ1-2
cdr3_aa: CATSDAPLGVFTF
cdr3_nt: TGTGCCACCAGTGATGCGCCTCTTGGAGTTTTCACCTTC

v_call: TRBV12-3/TRBV12-4
d_call: NA
clone_size: many
j_call: TRBJ2-3
cdr3_aa: CASSFILRTDTQYF
cdr3_nt: TGTGCCAGCAGTTTTATCCTCCGCACAGATACGCAGTATTTT

v_call: TRBV5-1
d_call: TRBD1
clone_size: many
j_call: TRBJ1-3
cdr3_aa: CASSMTGLITAGNTIYF
cdr3_nt: TGCGCCAGCAGTATGACAGGGCTAATTACCGCCGGAAACACCATATATTTT

v_call: TRBV20-1
d_call: NA
clone_size: NA
j_call: TRBJ1-1
cdr3_aa: CSARDRTTEDDGAFF
cdr3_nt: TGCAGTGCTAGAGATCGGACGACAGAAGACGACGGGGCTTTCTTT

v_call: TRBV6-1
d_call: NA
clone_size: many
j_call: TRBJ1-2
cdr3_aa: CASSEIIRLEGLYGYTF
cdr3_nt: TGTGCCAGCAGTGAGATAATCCGCCTTGAAGGGCTCTATGGCTACACCTTC

v_call: TRBV12-3/TRBV12-4
d_call: NA
clone_size: many
j_call: TRBJ2-6
cdr3_aa: CASTLNTGANVLTF
cdr3_nt: TGTGCCAGCACCCTCAACACTGGGGCCAACGTCCTGACTTTC

v_call: TRBV7-9
d_call: NA
clone_size: many
j_call: TRBJ1-4
cdr3_aa: CASSKSMGRANEKLFF
cdr3_nt: TGTGCCAGCAGCAAATCTATGGGACGGGCTAATGAAAAACTGTTTTTT